These 20 T cell receptor beta chains came from one sample sequenced in a study of blood T cell repertoires in COVID-19. Here immunoSEQ multiplex PCR was the method, and the copy in TCRdb shows in-frame clones only, minus some. The table lists roughly 100,000 clones, 70% to 90% of them singletons, with roughly a sixth in the top ten. Sequencing was done on a sample of peripheral blood. All receptors come from a human donor in a cohort sampled during active COVID-19.

The CDR3 DNA is TGTGCCAGCAGCGTAGTTTCCGGGGGATTAGGAGTCCCCGGGGAGCTGTTTTTT. Translating it yields CASSVVSGGLGVPGELFF. This chain links TRBV9 with TRBJ2-2; D might be TRBD2 (6 bases). The CDR3 is made up of 18 amino acids. Trimming removed 0 bases from V and 6 bases from J, with 21 bases in between. Germline CDR1 SGDLS, CDR2 YYNGEE.

The chain joins TRBV9 to TRBJ1-2; TRBD1 matches 7 bases. Looked up from germline, CDR1 is SGDLS and CDR2 is YYNGEE. The CDR3 has 15 amino acids. The ends lost 0 bases at V and 6 bases at J; junction bases unmatched: 8. The CDR3 bases are TGTGCCAGCAGCGTAGACACAGGGGCGTATGATGGCTACACCTTC. This translates into CASSVDTGAYDGYTF.

This chain uses TRBV2 with TRBJ2-1; D is perhaps TRBD1 (5 bases). Germline CDR1 reads SNHLY; CDR2 reads FYNNEI. The CDR3 loop spans 15 amino acids. V was trimmed by 6 bases and J by 4 bases, leaving 16 bases between them. CDR3 coding DNA: TGTGCCAGCAGCCTAGGACCAGGGCGGTACAATGAGCAGTTCTTC. It encodes CASSLGPGRYNEQFF.

The CDR3 loop is CASSVSRQGDTQYF. CDR3 bases: TGTGCCAGCAGCGTTTCTAGACAGGGCGATACGCAGTATTTT. The J gene is TRBJ2-3, the V gene TRBV9; TRBD1 matches 7 bases. This CDR3 has 14 amino acids. Germline trimming cut 2 bases from V and 6 bases from J; bases unmatched to any gene: 6. Per the germline V gene, CDR1 is SGDLS and CDR2 is YYNGEE.

The table lists this clone with a count of one. The chain uses TRBV18 and TRBJ1-2, with a possible D match to TRBD1 (5 bases). Looked up from germline, CDR1 is KGHSH and CDR2 is LQKENI. This CDR3 is 15 amino acids long. V was clipped by 3 bases and J by 7 bases, with 18 bases between them. The CDR3 sequence: CASSPIALQGFGYTF. The CDR3, as DNA: TGTGCCAGCTCACCTATCGCCCTTCAGGGTTTTGGCTACACCTTC.

The chain couples TRBV4-1 to TRBJ2-1; tentatively, D is TRBD2 (5 bases). Trimming shortened V by 3 bases and J by 7 bases, and 13 bases separated the two germline ends. The CDR3 is made up of 14 amino acids. In germline, CDR1 is MGHRA, CDR2 YSYEKL. The CDR3 region is CASSHLARSNEQFF. In DNA form, the CDR3 reads TGCGCCAGCAGCCACTTAGCGCGTAGTAATGAGCAGTTCTTC.

The V call is TRBV27, the J call TRBJ1-4, with TRBD1 matching over 8 bases. This CDR3 is built from 14 residues. Trimming at V came to 6 bases and at J to 7 bases, leaving 7 bases not matched to a gene. Germline loops: CDR1 MNHEY, CDR2 SMNVEV (reference sequence). CDR3: CASSPGTGFEKLFF. The CDR3 coding sequence is TGTGCCAGCAGCCCTGGGACAGGATTTGAAAAACTGTTTTTT.

J is TRBJ2-1 and V is TRBV9, with D perhaps TRBD2 (5 bases). CDR1 and CDR2 from the germline V gene are SGDLS and YYNGEE. The ends were cut back, 2 bases at V and 5 bases at J, with 8 bases in the middle. This CDR3 region has 13 residues. The DNA for the CDR3 is TGTGCCAGCAGCGTCGGAGGCCACAATGAGCAGTTCTTC. Translated: CASSVGGHNEQFF.

V and J are TRBV5-8 and TRBJ1-2, with D uncertain. The germline V and J ends were trimmed by 4 bases and 8 bases, with 15 bases remaining between them. The CDR3 loop spans 13 amino acids. Per the germline V gene, CDR1 is SGHTS and CDR2 is YDEGEE. CDR3 in DNA: TGTGCCAGCAGCCCCGGGAAAGGGCGAGGCTACACCTTC. Amino acid sequence: CASSPGKGRGYTF. The whole variable domain, filled in from reference TRBV5-8 and TRBJ1-2, reads EAGVTQSPTHLIKTRGQQATLRCSPISGHTSVYWYQQALGLGLQFLLWYDEGEERNRGNFPPRFSGRQFPNYSSELNVNALELEDSALYLCASSPGKGRGYTFGSGTRLTVV.

V gene TRBV28 combines with J gene TRBJ1-2; possible D gene TRBD1, 6 bases. Trimming removed 8 bases from V and 1 base from J, with 20 bases in between. Germline CDR1 and CDR2: MDHEN and SYDVKM. The CDR3 has 16 residues. The CDR3 DNA follows: TGTGCCAGCCGGCTTCTAGGGGAGGGGGTTAACTATGGCTACACCTTC. The encoded protein is CASRLLGEGVNYGYTF.

This clone is a singleton in its sample. The rearrangement uses TRBV12-3 or TRBV12-4 and TRBJ2-3; 7 bases line up with TRBD2. Trimming removed 8 bases from V and 4 bases from J; junction bases left unmatched: 6. The CDR3 totals 13 residues. Here the CDR3 DNA reads TGTGCCAGCCAGCGGGGTGGGGCAGATACGCAGTATTTT. It specifies CASQRGGADTQYF.

The chain uses TRBV6-5 and TRBJ2-7; TRBD1 aligns across 9 bases. The CDR3 covers 12 residues. Per the germline V gene, CDR1 is MNHEY and CDR2 is SVGAGI. J gave up 7 bases and V 6 bases, and 4 bases lay outside the gene matches. CDR3 amino acids: CASRTGTGEQYF. The CDR3 coding sequence is TGTGCCAGCAGAACCGGGACAGGGGAGCAGTACTTC.

This rearrangement joins TRBV5-1 to TRBJ2-7; D is perhaps TRBD2 (6 bases). This CDR3 comprises 13 residues. V lost 3 bases to trimming and J lost 5 bases, with 12 bases between them. The V gene's germline CDR1 is SGHRS and CDR2 YFSETQ. CDR3 nucleotide sequence: TGCGCCAGCAGCTCTATCAGGAGGGACGAGCAGTACTTC. It codes for CASSSIRRDEQYF.

This clone was counted a few times. The chain links TRBV6-6 to TRBJ1-5; 8 nucleotides line up with TRBD1. The CDR3 has 16 residues. The V segment lost 5 bases and the J segment 6 bases; nucleotides outside the gene matches: 12. The germline V gene has CDR1 MNHNY and CDR2 SVGAGI (reference sequence). CDR3: CASSPSSGGGSQPQHF. In DNA, the CDR3 is TGTGCCAGCAGTCCCTCGTCAGGGGGCGGCAGTCAGCCCCAGCATTTT.

The V gene is TRBV4-3, the J gene TRBJ2-2; possible D gene TRBD2, 5 bases. The V end was cut by 2 bases, the J end by 0 bases, with 10 bases between. Germline CDR1 and CDR2: LGHNA and YSLEER. The CDR3 contains 16 residues. Here the CDR3 reads CASSQFSGTNTGELFF. The CDR3 DNA sequence: TGCGCCAGCAGCCAATTTTCGGGGACGAACACCGGGGAGCTGTTTTTT.

The V and J genes are TRBV19 and TRBJ2-5, with 8 bases lining up with TRBD2. Germline V gives CDR1 LNHDA, CDR2 SQIVND (reference sequence). The CDR3 has 18 residues. Trimming at V came to 1 base and at J to 4 bases, leaving 14 bases not matched to a gene. The chain's CDR3 is CASSIGTPTAGGAETQYF. The CDR3 DNA follows: TGTGCCAGTAGTATAGGCACCCCGACAGCCGGGGGGGCAGAGACCCAGTACTTC. Using reference TRBV19 and TRBJ2-5 for the parts outside the CDR3, the full variable domain is DGGITQSPKYLFRKEGQNVTLSCEQNLNHDAMYWYRQDPGQGLRLIYYSQIVNDFQKGDIAEGYSVSREKKESFPLTVTSAQKNPTAFYLCASSIGTPTAGGAETQYFGPGTRLLVL.

The chain is built from TRBV3-1 (or the pseudogene TRBV3-2) and TRBJ2-1, with 8 bases identical to TRBD2. This CDR3 has 16 amino acids. Germline CDR1 and CDR2: LGHDT and YNNKEL (reference sequence). The junction had 7 bases not matched to a gene; V was cut back by 4 bases and J by 2 bases. In nucleotides, the CDR3 is TGTGCCAGCAGCCCCCGTAGTAGCGGGGCCTACAATGAGCAGTTCTTC. Translation gives CASSPRSSGAYNEQFF.

The J gene is TRBJ1-6, the V gene TRBV5-4; D unclear. This CDR3 contains 15 residues. Germline V gene data show CDR1 as SGHNT and CDR2 as YYREEE (reference sequence). V was cut by 5 bases and J by 1 base, with 10 bases left in between. The DNA for the CDR3 is TGTGCCAGCAGACCAGGAGGTTCCTATAATTCACCCCTCCACTTT. This sequence encodes CASRPGGSYNSPLHF. The whole variable domain, remainder taken from reference TRBV5-4 and TRBJ1-6, is ETGVTQSPTHLIKTRGQQVTLRCSSQSGHNTVSWYQQALGQGPQFIFQYYREEENGRGNFPPRFSGLQFPNYSSELNVNALELDDSALYLCASRPGGSYNSPLHFGNGTRLTVT.

J is TRBJ1-1 and V is TRBV19, with TRBD1 as a possible D gene (6 bases). Trimming shortened V by 0 bases and J by 4 bases, and 12 bases separated the two germline ends. The CDR3 is 15 amino acids. Germline-derived CDR1 and CDR2 are LNHDA and SQIVND (reference sequence). In nucleotides, the CDR3 is TGTGCCAGTAGTATAGATCAATGGGGGCCCACTGAAGCTTTCTTT. It encodes CASSIDQWGPTEAFF.

The J gene is TRBJ2-1, the V gene TRBV10-2; 8 nucleotides line up with TRBD1. V was pared by 8 bases and J by 10 bases, with 16 bases of the junction left unmatched. Looked up from germline, CDR1 is WSHSY and CDR2 is SAAADI. The CDR3 sequence is 15 residues long. Here the CDR3 reads CASGSFRGRGPEQFF. In nucleotides, the CDR3 is TGCGCCAGCGGATCCTTCAGGGGGCGCGGTCCCGAGCAGTTCTTC.